Listed below are T cell receptor beta chains from one sample, sequenced in a study of blood T cell repertoires in COVID-19. TCRdb keeps only in-frame clones here, not all; method: immunoSEQ multiplex PCR. The table shows hundreds of thousands of clones, with about 88% occurring only once. The sequenced sample consisted of PBMCs or T cells enriched from blood (not recorded which). Source of these receptors: a woman younger than 45 who had recovered from COVID-19. The CDR3 runs from the conserved cysteine through the conserved F or W. The D gene is left open where the match is weak. Part of the rows lack a size; the others show once, few, many or a class for expanded clones.

D,V,J,size,DNA,CDR3
-,TRBV28,TRBJ1-1,-,TGTGCCAGCAGTTTATTGGTCGAGGCTTTCTTT,CASSLLVEAFF
-,TRBV12-5,TRBJ1-1,-,TGTGCTAGTGGTTTCCCTTACAGGGCCGGAACTGAAGCTTTCTTT,CASGFPYRAGTEAFF
-,TRBV7-9,TRBJ1-5,-,TGTGCCAGCTCCCCAGGGGCGAGCAATCAGCCCCAGCATTTT,CASSPGASNQPQHF
TRBD2,TRBV14,TRBJ2-1,-,TGTGCCAGCAGCCAATATACGGGACTAGCGGACAATGAGCAGTTCTTC,CASSQYTGLADNEQFF
TRBD1,TRBV6-2/TRBV6-3,TRBJ1-5,-,TGTGCCAGCAGTTCCTGGACAGGGAGAATCAATCAGCCCCAGCATTTT,CASSSWTGRINQPQHF
TRBD1,TRBV28,TRBJ1-5,-,TGTGCCAGTTACTCGGGACAGCTCAATCAGCCCCAGCATTTT,CASYSGQLNQPQHF
TRBD1,TRBV3-1/TRBV3-2,TRBJ2-7,few,TGTGCCAGCAGCCAGGCCGGGACAGGGACCTACGAGCAGTACTTC,CASSQAGTGTYEQYF
TRBD1,TRBV5-1,TRBJ2-1,-,TGCGCCAGCAGCTTGGGGGACAGGCCGCACAATGAGCAGTTCTTC,CASSLGDRPHNEQFF
TRBD2,TRBV7-3,TRBJ2-1,-,TGTGCCAGCAGCTCTACTCTAGCGGGGGGAGACAATGAGCAGTTCTTC,CASSSTLAGGDNEQFF
-,TRBV19,TRBJ2-5,-,TGTGCCAGTAGTAGGGGGGGCGGGACCCTGGAGACCCAGTACTTC,CASSRGGGTLETQYF
-,TRBV5-6,TRBJ1-1,-,TGTGCCAGCAGCTTGTTCTCTAGGCAGAAGAACACTGAAGCTTTCTTT,CASSLFSRQKNTEAFF
-,TRBV6-1,TRBJ1-1,-,TGTGCCAGCAGTGAAAGAATGGCGAACACTGAAGCTTTCTTT,CASSERMANTEAFF
TRBD1,TRBV4-1,TRBJ1-6,few,TGCGCCAGCAGCCAAGAACCGGGACAGGGTTCACCCCTCCACTTT,CASSQEPGQGSPLHF
-,TRBV9,TRBJ2-1,-,TGTGCCAGCAGTGGTGGTTCTAGGTTTATCGATGAGCAGTTCTTC,CASSGGSRFIDEQFF
-,TRBV5-1,TRBJ1-6,-,TGCGCCAGCAGCTATCGACAGGATAAACATTCACCCCTCCACTTT,CASSYRQDKHSPLHF
-,TRBV24-1,TRBJ2-2,-,TGTGCCACCAGTGAGTACCCGACAGGGGAGCTGTTTTTT,CATSEYPTGELFF
-,TRBV11-2,TRBJ2-7,-,TGTGCCAGCAGCGTCACAGACAGGTACGAGCAGTACTTC,CASSVTDRYEQYF
TRBD1,TRBV3-1/TRBV3-2,TRBJ1-1,-,TGTGCCAGCAGCCAACAGGGGGCTGGGGCTGAAGCTTTCTTT,CASSQQGAGAEAFF
-,TRBV7-9,TRBJ1-1,-,TGTGCCAGCAGCCTTGGGGGGGGAAGGAGTACTGAAGCTTTCTTT,CASSLGGGRSTEAFF
TRBD1,TRBV28,TRBJ2-7,few,TGTGCCAGCAGTCTAAGACAGGGGTCCTACGAGCAGTACTTC,CASSLRQGSYEQYF
-,TRBV27,TRBJ2-1,once,TGTGCCAGCAGTCCCCACGACATTGACAATGAGCAGTTCTTC,CASSPHDIDNEQFF
-,TRBV13,TRBJ1-5,-,TGTGCCAGCAGCTTCGGGGGGATCAATCAGCCCCAGCATTTT,CASSFGGINQPQHF
-,TRBV6-2/TRBV6-3,TRBJ2-1,-,TGTGCCAGCAGTCAACGACTCGAGTACAATGAGCAGTTCTTC,CASSQRLEYNEQFF
TRBD2,TRBV19,TRBJ2-3,-,TGTGCCAGTAGTAAGGGACTAGCGGGATACACAGATACGCAGTATTTT,CASSKGLAGYTDTQYF
TRBD1,TRBV28,TRBJ2-7,-,TGTGCCAGCCAGAGTTGGGGCGGACAGGGTGGTTTC,CASQSWGGQGGF
-,TRBV2,TRBJ1-6,-,TGTGCCAGCAGTGAGAACAGAAATAATTCACCCCTCCACTTT,CASSENRNNSPLHF
TRBD2,TRBV28,TRBJ2-1,-,TGTGCCAGCAGTCCCCCTCTAGCGGGAGGGTACAATGAGCAGTTCTTC,CASSPPLAGGYNEQFF
TRBD1,TRBV5-1,TRBJ2-2,few,TGCGCCAGCAGCTCGGGACAGGGAAACACCGGGGAGCTGTTTTTT,CASSSGQGNTGELFF
-,TRBV6-5,TRBJ1-1,-,TGTGCCAGCACCACCCTTGGCGGCTCCGCTTTCTTT,CASTTLGGSAFF
-,TRBV7-9,TRBJ1-4,-,TGTGCCAGCAGCCAGGTCGCCGGGGCTAATGAAAAACTGTTTTTT,CASSQVAGANEKLFF
TRBD1,TRBV3-1/TRBV3-2,TRBJ1-6,-,TGTGCCAGCAGCCGAGAGATCAGGGGGGTATCCCCCCTCCACTTT,CASSREIRGVSPLHF
-,TRBV28,TRBJ2-7,-,TGTGCCAGCAGTTTGGGCAGGAACTACGAGCAGTACTTC,CASSLGRNYEQYF
TRBD2,TRBV7-6,TRBJ2-7,-,TGTGCCAGCAGCTTAGTAGCGGGAGGGAACGAGCAGTACTTC,CASSLVAGGNEQYF
TRBD2,TRBV29-1,TRBJ2-1,-,TGCAGCGTTGTGGGACTAATTTACAATGAGCAGTTCTTC,CSVVGLIYNEQFF
TRBD1,TRBV5-1,TRBJ1-1,-,TGCGCCAGCAGCTCGGGACAGCCCCAGCCTGAAGCTTTCTTT,CASSSGQPQPEAFF
TRBD1,TRBV12-3/TRBV12-4,TRBJ2-7,-,TGTGCCAGCAGCCCCAGACAGGGCCGCGAGCAGTACTTC,CASSPRQGREQYF
-,TRBV6-1,TRBJ2-2,-,TGTGCCAGCAGTGCGAAATTGACAGCACTCACCGGGGAGCTGTTTTTT,CASSAKLTALTGELFF
TRBD2,TRBV5-4,TRBJ2-7,-,TGTGCCAGCAGCGCCAGACTAGCGGGAGCCGAGCAGTACTTC,CASSARLAGAEQYF
-,TRBV18,TRBJ1-2,few,TGTGCCAGCTCACCGGACAGTGACTATGGCTACACCTTC,CASSPDSDYGYTF
TRBD2,TRBV7-2,TRBJ2-1,once,TGTGCCAGCAGCGGGACTAGCGGGAGTCCCTACAATGAGCAGTTCTTC,CASSGTSGSPYNEQFF
TRBD2,TRBV16,TRBJ2-7,-,TGTGCCAGCAGTCGGGGGGGGAACGAGCAGTACTTC,CASSRGGNEQYF
-,TRBV30,TRBJ2-4,-,TGTGCCTGGAGTGTAAGGGGGGCCAAAAACATTCAGTACTTC,CAWSVRGAKNIQYF
-,TRBV27,TRBJ1-1,-,TGTGCCAGCAGTTTATCACAGTTGAACACTGAAGCTTTCTTT,CASSLSQLNTEAFF
-,TRBV27,TRBJ2-1,-,TGTGCCAGCAGTTTAAACTTCGATGAGCAGTTCTTC,CASSLNFDEQFF
TRBD1,TRBV7-2,TRBJ1-1,-,TGTGCCAGCAGCTTAGGGACAGGGATGGGTACTGAAGCTTTCTTT,CASSLGTGMGTEAFF
-,TRBV5-5,TRBJ1-3,medium-sized,TGTGCCAGCAGCGACGACGGGGACACCATATATTTT,CASSDDGDTIYF
-,TRBV5-1,TRBJ2-1,-,TGCGCCAGCAGCTTGAGTACACACAATGAGCAGTTCTTC,CASSLSTHNEQFF
-,TRBV19,TRBJ1-5,few,TGTGCCAGTAGTATAGGGAGTTTCAATCAGCCCCAGCATTTT,CASSIGSFNQPQHF
TRBD1,TRBV29-1,TRBJ1-1,-,TGCAGCGTTGGGACAGGGAACACTGAAGCTTTCTTT,CSVGTGNTEAFF
TRBD1,TRBV7-9,TRBJ1-3,-,TGTGCCAGCAGCTTACCCCCAGGGACAGGGAGTAGAAACACCATATATTTT,CASSLPPGTGSRNTIYF
TRBD1,TRBV5-4,TRBJ2-5,-,TGTGCCAGCAGCCCCACGACAGGGGGGCTAAAAGAGACCCAGTACTTC,CASSPTTGGLKETQYF
-,TRBV4-1,TRBJ1-5,few,TGCGCCAGCAGCCAAGATCTCCGTTCGGGGCAGCCCCAGCATTTT,CASSQDLRSGQPQHF
TRBD1,TRBV2,TRBJ2-2,-,TGTGCCAGCAGTGATGGACAGGGGGCTTCCGGGGAGCTGTTTTTT,CASSDGQGASGELFF
TRBD1,TRBV4-1,TRBJ1-2,-,TGCGCCAGCAGCCGAACGGGACAGGGGGTGGAGAATGGCTACACCTTC,CASSRTGQGVENGYTF
TRBD2,TRBV19,TRBJ2-1,-,TGTGCCAGTGGACTAGCGTCCCACAATGAGCAGTTCTTC,CASGLASHNEQFF
-,TRBV5-6,TRBJ2-7,-,TGTGCCAGCAGCGCCGTGGGACACATCTCCTACGAGCAGTACTTC,CASSAVGHISYEQYF
-,TRBV6-5,TRBJ1-4,-,TGTGCCAGCAGTCGCTGGGAGGGAGAGAATGAAAAACTGTTTTTT,CASSRWEGENEKLFF
TRBD2,TRBV15,TRBJ2-7,-,TGTGCCACCAGCAGAGAATTAGTGCGGGGGGGCCCTCACGAGCAGTACTTC,CATSRELVRGGPHEQYF
TRBD1,TRBV2,TRBJ1-1,-,TGTGCCAGCAGTGCGGGACAGAAAGCTTTCTTT,CASSAGQKAFF